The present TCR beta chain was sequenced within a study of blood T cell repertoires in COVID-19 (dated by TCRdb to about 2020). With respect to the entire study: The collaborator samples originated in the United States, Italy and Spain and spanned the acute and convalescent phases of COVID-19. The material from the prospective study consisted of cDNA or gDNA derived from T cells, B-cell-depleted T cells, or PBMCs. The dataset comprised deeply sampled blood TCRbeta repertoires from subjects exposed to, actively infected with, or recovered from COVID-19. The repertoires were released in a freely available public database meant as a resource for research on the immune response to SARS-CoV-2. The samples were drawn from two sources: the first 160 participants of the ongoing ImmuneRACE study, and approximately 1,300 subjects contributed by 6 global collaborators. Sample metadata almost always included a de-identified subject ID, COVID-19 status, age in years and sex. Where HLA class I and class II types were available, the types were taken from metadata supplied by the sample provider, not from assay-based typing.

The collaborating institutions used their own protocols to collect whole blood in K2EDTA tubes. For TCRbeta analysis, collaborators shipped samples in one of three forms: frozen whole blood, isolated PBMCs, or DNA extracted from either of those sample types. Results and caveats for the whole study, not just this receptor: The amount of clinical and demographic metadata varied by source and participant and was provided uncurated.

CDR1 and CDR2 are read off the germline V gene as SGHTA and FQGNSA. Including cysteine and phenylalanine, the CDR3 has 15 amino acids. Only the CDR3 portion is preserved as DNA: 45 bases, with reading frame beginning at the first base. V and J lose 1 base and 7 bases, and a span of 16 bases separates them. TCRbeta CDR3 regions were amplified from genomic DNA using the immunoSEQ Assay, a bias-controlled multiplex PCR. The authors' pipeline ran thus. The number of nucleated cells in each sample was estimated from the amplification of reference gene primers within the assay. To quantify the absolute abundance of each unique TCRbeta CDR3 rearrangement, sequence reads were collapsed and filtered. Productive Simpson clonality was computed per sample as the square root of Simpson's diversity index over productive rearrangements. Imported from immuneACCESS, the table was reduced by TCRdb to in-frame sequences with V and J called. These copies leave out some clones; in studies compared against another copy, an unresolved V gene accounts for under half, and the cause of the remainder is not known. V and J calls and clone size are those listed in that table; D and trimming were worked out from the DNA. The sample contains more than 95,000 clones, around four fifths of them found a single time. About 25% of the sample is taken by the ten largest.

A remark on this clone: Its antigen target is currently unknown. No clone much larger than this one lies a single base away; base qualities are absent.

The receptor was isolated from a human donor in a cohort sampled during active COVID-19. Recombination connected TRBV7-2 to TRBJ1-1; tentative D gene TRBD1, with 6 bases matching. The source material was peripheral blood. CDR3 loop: CASSLDRGQMGEAFF. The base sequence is TGTGCCAGCAGCTTAGACCGGGGACAAATGGGTGAAGCTTTCTTT. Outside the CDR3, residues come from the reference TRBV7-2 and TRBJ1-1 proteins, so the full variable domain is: GAGVSQSPSNKVTEKGKDVELRCDPISGHTALYWYRQSLGQGLEFLIYFQGNSAPDKSGLPSDRFSAERTGGSVSTLTIQRTQQEDSAVYLCASSLDRGQMGEAFFGQGTRLTVV.